This T cell receptor (beta chain) was captured in a study of shared clonotypes between healthy human individuals. Clones were sequenced by immunoSEQ multiplex PCR, and TCRdb holds only the in-frame ones, with some missing. The sample lists fewer than 650,000 clones; around 78% were seen once. None of the donors, who were healthy HIV-negative adults, had recently had acute infections or vaccinations. Study-level findings and limits: Clonotype sharing among donors was expected to depend on sequencing depth.

V dropped 3 bases and J dropped 4 bases, with 6 bases sitting between them. Germline V gene lookup returns CDR1 SQVTM and CDR2 ANQGSEA. The CDR3 covers 11 residues. To note about this clone: The antigen is undetermined.

The genes are TRBV29-1 and TRBJ1-2; D is unclear. Sequencing was carried out using PBMCs. This TCR was recovered from a woman between 40 and 50 years old in good health. Some clones in this sample may be carry-over from other donors' samples. CDR3 protein: CSVDRIYGYTF. CDR3 DNA sequence: TGCAGCGTTGATAGAATCTATGGCTACACCTTC. Variable domain in full (rest from reference TRBV29-1 and TRBJ1-2): SAVISQKPSRDICQRGTSLTIQCQVDSQVTMMFWYRQQPGQSLTLIATANQGSEATYESGFVIDKFPISRPNLTFSTLTVSNMSPEDSSIYLCSVDRIYGYTFGSGTRLTVV.